Following are 17 T cell receptor beta chains from one sample sequenced in a study of beta chain features in type 1 diabetes (dated by TCRdb to between 2017 and 2018). Libraries came from the immunoSEQ multiplex PCR assay. The entire amount of isolated RNA was reverse transcribed using the High Capacity cDNA Reverse Transcription Kit, so the sequenced TCRB transcripts were expressed ones. TCRdb took over this immuneACCESS table, retaining in-frame rearrangements with V and J assigned. Such tables are incomplete; in checked studies, under half of the missing clones stem from an unresolved V gene, and the remainder is unexplained. The sample yields some 180,000 clones; less than 15% were counted once. The ten top clones hold less than 0.7% of the sample. Sample: central memory CD4+ T cells from blood. Every receptor here comes from a woman between 18 and 29 years old in good health.

A few counts support this clone. The gene calls are TRBV4-3 and TRBJ1-5; a possible D gene is TRBD1 (6 bases). The CDR3 is 16 amino acids. Germline V gene data show CDR1 as LGHNA and CDR2 as YSLEER. V lost 1 base to trimming and J lost 3 bases, with 13 bases between them. The chain's CDR3 is CASSQGKGGSNQPQHF. CDR3 coding DNA: TGCGCCAGCAGCCAAGGGAAAGGGGGTTCCAATCAGCCCCAGCATTTT.

This clone was observed a handful of times. The CDR3 loop is CASRLGQYTDTQYF. The CDR3, as DNA: TGCGCCAGTAGATTGGGACAGTACACAGATACGCAGTATTTT. The rearrangement joins TRBV5-1 to TRBJ2-3, with 7 bases lining up with TRBD1. V trimming: 8 bases; J trimming: 2 bases; junction bases outside the gene matches: 8. The CDR3 loop spans 14 amino acids. Per the germline V gene, CDR1 is SGHRS and CDR2 is YFSETQ.

The V and J genes are TRBV6-5 and TRBJ1-5; D not certain. CDR1 and CDR2 from the germline V gene are MNHEY and SVGAGI. CDR3 length equals 15 residues. Deletions cut 0 bases from V and 0 bases from J, with 6 bases between. CDR3 sequence (DNA): TGTGCCAGCAGTTACTCTGGAGGTAGCAATCAGCCCCAGCATTTT. This sequence encodes CASSYSGGSNQPQHF.

This clone has just a few counts. The rearrangement links TRBV28 to TRBJ1-2; the D gene is possibly TRBD1 (6 bases). Per germline, CDR1 MDHEN and CDR2 SYDVKM. Trimming left V 6 bases short and J 2 bases short, with 22 bases between. This CDR3 contains 17 residues. CDR3 in DNA: TGTGCCAGCAGGAGCCCTTGGGGACAAATGGCCAACTATGGCTACACCTTC. Its protein product is CASRSPWGQMANYGYTF.

In its sample, this clone was seen a few times. This chain connects TRBV19 to TRBJ2-5, with a tentative D call TRBD1 (6 bases). Trimming cost V 3 bases and J 2 bases, with 7 bases left between them. The length of the CDR3 is 13 residues. Germline V gives CDR1 LNHDA, CDR2 SQIVND (reference sequence). CDR3 nucleotides: TGTGCCAGTAGTATGGACAGACAAGAGACCCAGTACTTC. Translated: CASSMDRQETQYF.

This clone was counted between two and nine times. The J gene is TRBJ2-7, the V gene TRBV14; 8 bases align to TRBD1. Germline assignment: CDR1 SGHDN and CDR2 FVKESK. Trimming removed 4 bases from V and 6 bases from J; junction bases left unmatched: 14. This CDR3 has 16 residues. The CDR3 DNA reads TGTGCCAGCAGCCGCCGACAGGGGTTGAGGAATAGCGAGCAGTACTTC. Its translation is CASSRRQGLRNSEQYF.

The chain is built from TRBV4-1 and TRBJ2-3, with 8 bases identical to TRBD2. J was trimmed by 4 bases and V by 0 bases; bases with no gene match: 9. There are 17 residues in the CDR3. Per germline, CDR1 MGHRA and CDR2 YSYEKL. CDR3 loop: CASSQEGPGLGADTQYF. The CDR3 region has the DNA TGCGCCAGCAGCCAAGAGGGGCCGGGACTAGGGGCAGATACGCAGTATTTT.

This clone was picked up a small number of times. The chain is built from TRBV18 and TRBJ1-5; TRBD1 agrees at 7 bases. Trimming cost V 5 bases and J 7 bases; bases outside gene matches: 8. The CDR3 is 14 residues long. Germline V CDR1 and CDR2: KGHSH, LQKENI. The CDR3 bases are TGTGCCAGCTCATCTCTCGACAGGGACCAGCCCCAGCATTTT. This codes for CASSSLDRDQPQHF. Looking up the rest from reference TRBV18 and TRBJ1-5 gives the full variable domain: NAGVMQNPRHLVRRRGQEARLRCSPMKGHSHVYWYRQLPEEGLKFMVYLQKENIIDESGMPKERFSAEFPKEGPSILRIQQVVRGDSAAYFCASSSLDRDQPQHFGDGTRLSIL.

The table lists this clone with a few counts. The V gene is TRBV29-1, the J gene TRBJ1-5; D is perhaps TRBD1 (5 bases). Germline V CDR1 and CDR2: SQVTM, ANQGSEA. CDR3 length: 14 residues. V lost 5 bases to trimming and J lost 1 base, with 12 bases between them. The CDR3 sequence is CSVSGGSSNQPQHF. The CDR3 coding sequence is TGCAGCGTTTCGGGGGGGTCCAGCAATCAGCCCCAGCATTTT.

The V and J genes are TRBV30 and TRBJ1-1; D is possibly TRBD1 (5 bases). Germline CDR1 is GTSNPN and CDR2 is SVGIG (reference sequence). The CDR3 is made up of 12 amino acids. V lost 3 bases, J lost 10 bases, and 15 bases lay in between. CDR3 nucleotide sequence: TGTGCCTGGAGCGGGGGGGGAAGGACAGCTTTCTTT. This gives the protein CAWSGGGRTAFF.

This clone showed up just a few times. The chain's CDR3 is CAWSIGTGVISYTF. The CDR3 DNA sequence: TGTGCCTGGAGTATCGGGACAGGGGTTATTAGCTACACCTTC. This chain connects TRBV30 to TRBJ1-2, with 10 bases that match TRBD1. This CDR3 is built from 14 residues. Germline CDR1 is GTSNPN and CDR2 is SVGIG (reference sequence). V was pared by 2 bases and J by 9 bases, with 9 bases of the junction left unmatched.

This rearrangement joins TRBV4-3 to TRBJ2-5; TRBD2 matches at 7 bases. The V and J ends lost 3 bases and 5 bases, in that order; junction bases with no gene match: 12. The CDR3 is 16 residues long. Looked up from germline, CDR1 is LGHNA and CDR2 is YSLEER. The DNA of the CDR3 is TGCGCCAGCAGCCACGCCGCGGGAGCGGGGCGGGAGACCCAGTACTTC. Its protein is CASSHAAGAGRETQYF.

The chain combines TRBV14 with TRBJ1-1; D is unresolved. The V gene lost 1 base and the J gene lost 5 bases, with 8 bases spanning the gap. Germline V gene data show CDR1 as SGHDN and CDR2 as FVKESK. The length of the CDR3 is 13 residues. The CDR3 nucleotides read TGTGCCAGCAGCCAAGCGAGACAAACTGAAGCTTTCTTT. Its protein product is CASSQARQTEAFF.

This clone has more than one count but fewer than ten. The chain links TRBV30 to TRBJ2-2, with TRBD2 as a possible D gene (6 bases). Trimming removed 3 bases at V and 2 bases at J, with 13 bases between. Looked up from germline, CDR1 is GTSNPN and CDR2 is SVGIG (reference sequence). CDR3 length: 15 residues. As DNA, the CDR3 is TGTGCCTGGAGGACAACCGGGAGTAACACCGGGGAGCTGTTTTTT. Translated, it gives CAWRTTGSNTGELFF.

This clone was observed a handful of times. This chain uses TRBV5-1 with TRBJ2-5; 9 positions agree with TRBD1. This CDR3 region has 18 residues. Looked up from germline, CDR1 is SGHRS and CDR2 is YFSETQ. V lost 5 bases, J lost 1 base, and 15 bases stayed unmatched. This CDR3 is CASRRGLKPGQGQETQYF. Written as DNA, the CDR3 is TGCGCCAGCAGGAGGGGTCTTAAACCGGGACAGGGCCAAGAGACCCAGTACTTC.

This clone was seen once. This chain links TRBV28 with TRBJ1-2; D unclear. The V end was cut by 3 bases, the J end by 7 bases, with 9 bases between. The CDR3 is made up of 12 amino acids. CDR1 is MDHEN, CDR2 SYDVKM, per germline. CDR3 sequence reads: CASSFQARGYTF. CDR3 sequence (DNA): TGTGCCAGCAGTTTCCAGGCGCGTGGCTACACCTTC.

This clone has only a few counts. V usage is TRBV25-1 and J usage is TRBJ2-3; 14 nucleotides match TRBD2. The CDR3 runs 16 residues. Germline lookup yields CDR1 MGHDK and CDR2 SYGVNS. The V gene end was trimmed by 4 bases and the J gene end by 4 bases; junction bases not matched to a gene: 4. CDR3 region: CASSAGLAGGADTQYF. The CDR3 bases are TGTGCCAGCAGTGCCGGACTAGCGGGAGGCGCAGATACGCAGTATTTT.